This T cell receptor (beta chain) stems from a study of T cells expressing NK-cell markers. Across the whole study: Sequencing of TCR beta repertoires drew on sorted CD3+CD56+NKG2C+, CD3+CD56+NKG2C- and CD3+CD56-NKG2C+ T cells.

Production of TCR beta cDNA relied on 5'RACE template switching with UMIs. TCRdb reprocessed the 5' RACE reads and reports one entry per CDR3 protein, with no DNA. The specimen's table records 450,000 to 600,000 distinct CDR3 sequences. Per the germline V gene, CDR1 is KGHSH and CDR2 is LQKENI. The CDR3 sequence is 21 residues long. Concerning this clonotype: The antigen is not known.

Overall study findings and caveats: Where several donors were concerned, these clonotypes also led the CD3+CD56-NKG2C+ fraction. It was still unclear whether expanded NKG2C+ T cell clones were HCMV specific.

This sequence originates from a young man in good health. The gene calls are TRBV18 and TRBJ2-7; TCRdb's D call of TRBD2 is untestable without DNA. The sample consisted of blood T cells: a sorted CD56 or NKG2C T cell subset, CD4+ or CD8+ T cells, or bulk PBMC T cells (not recorded which). The CDR3 protein is CASSPPNWPHGLAGGRHEQYF.